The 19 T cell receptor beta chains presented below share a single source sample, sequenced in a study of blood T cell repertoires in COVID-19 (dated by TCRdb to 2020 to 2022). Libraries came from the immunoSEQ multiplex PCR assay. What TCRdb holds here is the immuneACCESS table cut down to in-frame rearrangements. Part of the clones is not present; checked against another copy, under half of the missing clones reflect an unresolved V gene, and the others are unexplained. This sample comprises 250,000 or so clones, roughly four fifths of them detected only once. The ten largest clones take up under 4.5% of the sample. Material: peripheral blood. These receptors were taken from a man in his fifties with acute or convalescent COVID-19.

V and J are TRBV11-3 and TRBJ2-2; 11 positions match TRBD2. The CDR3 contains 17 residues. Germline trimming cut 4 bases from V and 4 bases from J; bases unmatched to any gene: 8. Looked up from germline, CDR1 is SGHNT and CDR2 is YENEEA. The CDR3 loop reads CASSSYSGRGTTGELFF. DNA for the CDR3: TGTGCCAGCAGCTCGTATAGCGGGAGGGGTACCACCGGGGAGCTGTTTTTT.

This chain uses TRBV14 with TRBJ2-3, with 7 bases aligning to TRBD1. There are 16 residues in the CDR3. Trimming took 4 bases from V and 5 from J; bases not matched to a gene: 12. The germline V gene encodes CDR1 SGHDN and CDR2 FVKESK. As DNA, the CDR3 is TGTGCCAGCAGCCTCATCACAGGGGCTCGTCTAGATACGCAGTATTTT. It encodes CASSLITGARLDTQYF.

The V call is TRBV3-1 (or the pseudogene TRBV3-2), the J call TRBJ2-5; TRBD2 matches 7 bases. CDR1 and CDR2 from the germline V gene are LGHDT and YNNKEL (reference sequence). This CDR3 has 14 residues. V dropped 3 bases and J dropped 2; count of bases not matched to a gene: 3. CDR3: CASSQGGIQETQYF. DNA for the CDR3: TGTGCCAGCAGCCAGGGAGGGATACAAGAGACCCAGTACTTC.

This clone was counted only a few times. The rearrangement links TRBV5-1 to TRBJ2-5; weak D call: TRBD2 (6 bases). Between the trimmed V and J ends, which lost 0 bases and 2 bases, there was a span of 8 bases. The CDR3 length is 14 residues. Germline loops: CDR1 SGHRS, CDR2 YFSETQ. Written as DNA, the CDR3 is TGCGCCAGCAGCTTGGGGGACTGGCAAGAGACCCAGTACTTC. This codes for CASSLGDWQETQYF.

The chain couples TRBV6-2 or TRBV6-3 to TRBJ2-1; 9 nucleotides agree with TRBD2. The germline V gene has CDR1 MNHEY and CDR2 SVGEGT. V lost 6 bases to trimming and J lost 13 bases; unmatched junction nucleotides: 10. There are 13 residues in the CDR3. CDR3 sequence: CASSFYSGSSQFF. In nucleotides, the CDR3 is TGTGCCAGCAGCTTTTATAGCGGGAGTAGTCAGTTCTTC.

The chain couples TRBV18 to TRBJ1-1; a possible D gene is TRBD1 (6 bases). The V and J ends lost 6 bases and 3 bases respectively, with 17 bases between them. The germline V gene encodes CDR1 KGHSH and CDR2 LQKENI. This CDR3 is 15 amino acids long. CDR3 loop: CASSRGQGLYTEAFF. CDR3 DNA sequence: TGTGCCAGCTCCCGGGGCCAGGGGCTGTACACTGAAGCTTTCTTT.

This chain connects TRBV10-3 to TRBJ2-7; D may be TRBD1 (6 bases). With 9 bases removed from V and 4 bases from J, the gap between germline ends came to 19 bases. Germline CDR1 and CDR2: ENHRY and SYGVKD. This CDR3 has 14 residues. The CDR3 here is CAMTPDGDNYEQYF. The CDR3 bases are TGTGCCATGACCCCTGACGGGGACAATTACGAGCAGTACTTC.

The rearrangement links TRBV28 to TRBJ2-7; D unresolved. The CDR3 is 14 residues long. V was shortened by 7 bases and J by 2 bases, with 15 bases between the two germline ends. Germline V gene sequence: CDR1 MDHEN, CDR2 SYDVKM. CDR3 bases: TGTGCCAGCACCAAGAAGGTTAGCCCCTACGAGCAGTACTTC. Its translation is CASTKKVSPYEQYF.

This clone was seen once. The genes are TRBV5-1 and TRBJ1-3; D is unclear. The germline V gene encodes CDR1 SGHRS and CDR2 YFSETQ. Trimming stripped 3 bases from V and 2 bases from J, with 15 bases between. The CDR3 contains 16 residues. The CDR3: CASSSSPLGAGNTIYF. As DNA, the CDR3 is TGCGCCAGCAGCTCGAGTCCCCTGGGCGCTGGAAACACCATATATTTT. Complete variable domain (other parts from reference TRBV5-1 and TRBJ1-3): KAGVTQTPRYLIKTRGQQVTLSCSPISGHRSVSWYQQTPGQGLQFLFEYFSETQRNKGNFPGRFSGRQFSNSRSEMNVSTLELGDSALYLCASSSSPLGAGNTIYFGEGSWLTVV.

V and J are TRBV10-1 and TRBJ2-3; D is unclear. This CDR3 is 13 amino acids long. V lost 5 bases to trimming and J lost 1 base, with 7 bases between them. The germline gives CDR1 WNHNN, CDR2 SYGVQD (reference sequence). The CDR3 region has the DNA TGCGCCAGCAGTTTTTCCGGCACAGATACGCAGTATTTT. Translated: CASSFSGTDTQYF.

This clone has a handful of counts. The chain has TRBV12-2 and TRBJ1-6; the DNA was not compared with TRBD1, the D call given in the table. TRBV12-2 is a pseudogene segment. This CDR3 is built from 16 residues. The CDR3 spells CASRPAPGHYNSPLHF. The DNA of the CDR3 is TGTGCAAGTCGCCCTGCCCCGGGACACTATAATTCACCCCTCCACTTT.

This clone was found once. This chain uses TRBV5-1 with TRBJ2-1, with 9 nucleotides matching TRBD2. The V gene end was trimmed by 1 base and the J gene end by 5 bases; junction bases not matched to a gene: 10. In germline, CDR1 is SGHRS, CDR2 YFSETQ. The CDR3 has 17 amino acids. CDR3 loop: CASSLSRSGGIDNEQFF. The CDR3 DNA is TGCGCCAGCAGCTTGTCCAGGAGCGGGGGGATTGACAATGAGCAGTTCTTC.

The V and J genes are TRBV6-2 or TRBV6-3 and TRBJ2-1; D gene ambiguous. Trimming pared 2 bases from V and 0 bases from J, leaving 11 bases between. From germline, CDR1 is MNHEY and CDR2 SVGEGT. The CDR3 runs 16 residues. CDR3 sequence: CASSYAAIGSYNEQFF. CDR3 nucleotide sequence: TGTGCCAGCAGTTACGCGGCTATAGGCTCCTACAATGAGCAGTTCTTC.

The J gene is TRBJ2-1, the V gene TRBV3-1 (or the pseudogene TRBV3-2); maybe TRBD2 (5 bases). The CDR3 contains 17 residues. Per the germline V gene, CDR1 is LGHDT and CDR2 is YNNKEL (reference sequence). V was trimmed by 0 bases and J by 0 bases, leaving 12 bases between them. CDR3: CASSQESGSISYNEQFF. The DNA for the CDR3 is TGTGCCAGCAGCCAAGAAAGCGGTTCGATCTCCTACAATGAGCAGTTCTTC.

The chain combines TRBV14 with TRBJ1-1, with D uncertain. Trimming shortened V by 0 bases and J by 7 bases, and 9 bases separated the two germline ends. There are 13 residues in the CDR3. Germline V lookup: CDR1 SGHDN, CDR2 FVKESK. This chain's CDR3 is CASSQDGGIEAFF. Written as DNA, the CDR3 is TGTGCCAGCAGCCAAGATGGAGGGATTGAAGCTTTCTTT.

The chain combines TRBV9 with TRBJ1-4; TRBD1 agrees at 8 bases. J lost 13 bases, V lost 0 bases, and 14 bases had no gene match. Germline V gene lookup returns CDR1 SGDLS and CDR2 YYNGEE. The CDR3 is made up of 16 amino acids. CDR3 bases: TGTGCCAGCAGCGTAGAAGGGGCAGGGGGCGCGAAGGGACTGTTTTTT. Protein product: CASSVEGAGGAKGLFF.

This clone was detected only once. The CDR3 region is CASSYSRREGDTQYF. The CDR3, as DNA: TGTGCCAGCAGTTACTCAAGGCGGGAGGGGGATACGCAGTATTTT. The chain links TRBV6-5 to TRBJ2-3; 9 bases agree with TRBD2. The germline gives CDR1 MNHEY, CDR2 SVGAGI. The CDR3 length is 15 residues. The V and J ends lost 0 bases and 6 bases, in that order; junction bases with no gene match: 4.

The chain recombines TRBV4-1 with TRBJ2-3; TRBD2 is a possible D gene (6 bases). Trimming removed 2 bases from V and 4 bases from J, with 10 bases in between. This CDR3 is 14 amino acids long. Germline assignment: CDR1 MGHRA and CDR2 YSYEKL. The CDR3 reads CASSQRAGPDTQYF. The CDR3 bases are TGCGCCAGCAGCCAACGGGCGGGGCCAGATACGCAGTATTTT.

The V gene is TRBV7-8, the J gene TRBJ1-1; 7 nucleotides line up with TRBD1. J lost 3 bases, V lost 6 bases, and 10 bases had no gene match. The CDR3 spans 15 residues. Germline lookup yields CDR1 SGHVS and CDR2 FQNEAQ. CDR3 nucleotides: TGTGCCAGCAGTATCCACCCAGGGGGTCACACTGAAGCTTTCTTT. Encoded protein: CASSIHPGGHTEAFF.